This T cell receptor (beta chain) emerged from a study of early T cells in non-severe SARS-CoV-2 infection. In its sample, this clonotype was seen many times. Molecules of cDNA were individually given unique molecular identifiers that were attached to them. TCRdb redid the calling of the 5' RACE reads with MiXCR, one entry per CDR3 protein. This table has nearly 110,000 distinct CDR3 sequences, 11% appearing once. The CDR3 length is 15 residues. Germline CDR1 SGHKS, CDR2 YYEKEE (reference sequence). Trimming removed 1 base from V and 2 bases from J, with 7 bases in between. The chain combines TRBV5-5 with TRBJ2-6; no firm D call. The source material was whole blood. This TCR derives from an adult who was a healthcare worker with PCR-confirmed SARS-CoV-2 infection or an uninfected control (not recorded which). In DNA, the CDR3 is TGTGCCAGCAGCTTGCCCGGTACTGGGGCCAACGTCCTGACTTTC. It yields the protein CASSLPGTGANVLTF.